This TCR beta chain came from a study of shared clonotypes between healthy human individuals. Overall study results and limits: Estimated richness was generally greater in naive than memory subsets.

Concerning this clone: The antigen is unknown.

Germline-derived CDR1 and CDR2 are SGDLS and YYNGEE. The CDR3 covers 13 residues. Trimming removed 3 bases at V and 3 bases at J, with 9 bases between. Sequenced by immunoSEQ multiplex PCR; TCRdb stores in-frame clones only, minus some. The table has around 600,000 clones, approximately 96% seen once. Positive CCR7 selection of CD45RO-negative cells yielded the naive CD8 cells, and terminally differentiated effector memory CD45RA+ cells were excluded. This sequence was found in a woman in her twenties or thirties in good health. This sequence joins TRBV9 and TRBJ1-2; TRBD1 might be the D (6 bases). Sequencing used naive CD8+ T cells sorted from blood. CDR3 in amino acids: CASSAGQYYGYTF. The CDR3 DNA reads TGTGCCAGCAGCGCCGGACAGTACTATGGCTACACCTTC.